The next 9 T cell receptor beta chains were all read from a single sample in a study of spatial heterogeneity in lung cancer. MiXCR, applied by TCRdb to the 5' RACE reads, yields one record per CDR3 protein. The sample consists of 40,000 or so distinct CDR3 sequences, roughly 8% of them appearing once. The sample's time point: sample taken at primary tumor resection. Frozen PBMC, nontumor lung or tumor provided whole RNA, which was sequenced unsorted. The sample in question was PBMCs, obtained at surgery. These TCRs come from a male donor with early-stage non-small cell lung cancer.

This clonotype was counted ten times or more. This sequence joins TRBV7-6 and TRBJ2-3; no clear D. This CDR3 spans 13 amino acids. CDR1 and CDR2 (germline): SGHVS, FNYEAQ. Trimming took off 10 bases at V and 0 bases at J, with 11 bases between the two ends. Here the CDR3 reads CAKPDTSTDTQYF. For the CDR3, the DNA is TGTGCCAAACCAGATACCAGCACAGATACGCAGTATTTT.

The sample holds a few counts of this clonotype. The chain employs TRBV12-3 or TRBV12-4 and TRBJ2-1; D gene unclear. With 4 bases removed from V and 3 bases from J, the gap between germline ends came to 7 bases. The CDR3 has 13 residues. The CDR3 region is CASSSSFYNEQFF. In DNA, the CDR3 is TGTGCCAGCAGTTCTTCCTTCTACAATGAGCAGTTCTTC.

This clonotype was seen a few times. The chain has TRBV2 and TRBJ2-5; 7 bases map to TRBD2. The CDR3 covers 14 residues. V was clipped by 5 bases and J by 2 bases; unmatched bases: 5. CDR1 is SNHLY, CDR2 FYNNEI, per germline. CDR3 bases: TGTGCCAGCAGTACTCAAGCGGGGCAAGAGACCCAGTACTTC. This gives the protein CASSTQAGQETQYF.

This clonotype showed up many times. This chain uses TRBV12-3 or TRBV12-4 with TRBJ2-6, with D possibly TRBD1 on 5 matching bases. Between the trimmed V and J ends, which lost 4 bases and 4 bases, there was a span of 11 bases. This CDR3 contains 15 residues. The CDR3 nucleotides are TGTGCCAGCAGTTCTAGGGGATCCGGGGCCAACGTCCTGACTTTC. The encoded protein is CASSSRGSGANVLTF.

The rearrangement links TRBV12-3 or TRBV12-4 to TRBJ2-5, with a tentative D call TRBD2 (5 bases). The CDR3 extends over 15 amino acids. The germline V and J ends were trimmed by 3 bases and 1 base, with 12 bases remaining between them. CDR3 region: CASSLNNGVQETQYF. The CDR3, as DNA: TGTGCCAGCAGTTTGAATAACGGGGTCCAAGAGACCCAGTACTTC.

The rearrangement uses TRBV5-1 and TRBJ1-6; TRBD1 might be the D (6 bases). There are 16 residues in the CDR3. Trimming took off 0 bases at V and 9 bases at J, with 16 bases between the two ends. CDR1 is SGHRS and CDR2 is YFSETQ in the germline V gene. This CDR3 reads CASSLETVGGGSPLHF. The CDR3 coding sequence is TGCGCCAGCAGCTTGGAGACAGTCGGGGGCGGTTCACCCCTCCACTTT. Complete variable domain (other parts from reference TRBV5-1 and TRBJ1-6): KAGVTQTPRYLIKTRGQQVTLSCSPISGHRSVSWYQQTPGQGLQFLFEYFSETQRNKGNFPGRFSGRQFSNSRSEMNVSTLELGDSALYLCASSLETVGGGSPLHFGNGTRLTVT.

The chain links TRBV15 to TRBJ2-5; D ambiguous. The CDR3 has 14 residues. V was pared by 1 base and J by 4 bases, with 10 bases between. Germline lookup yields CDR1 LNHNV and CDR2 YYDKDF (reference sequence). The CDR3: CATSRVGPRETQYF. The CDR3, as DNA: TGTGCCACCAGCAGAGTAGGCCCCCGAGAGACCCAGTACTTC.

This clonotype was observed at least ten times. DNA of the CDR3: TGTGCCAGCAGCAAGTACAGGGAGAACACTGAAGCTTTCTTT. Encoded protein: CASSKYRENTEAFF. The chain has TRBV7-9 and TRBJ1-1, with D perhaps matching TRBD1 (6 bases). CDR1 and CDR2 (germline): SEHNR, FQNEAQ (reference sequence). This CDR3 is built from 14 residues. The germline V and J ends were trimmed by 5 bases and 1 base, with 11 bases remaining between them.

At least ten counts were recorded for this clonotype. The gene calls are TRBV19 and TRBJ2-2, with D possibly matching TRBD2 (6 bases). The CDR3 totals 14 residues. Germline V gives CDR1 LNHDA, CDR2 SQIVND (reference sequence). The V and J ends lost 7 bases and 3 bases respectively, with 12 bases between them. The CDR3 bases are TGTGCCAGTAAGGAGGGATGGGACACCGGGGAGCTGTTTTTT. It translates to CASKEGWDTGELFF.